This T cell receptor beta chain was retrieved from a study of CD4 T cell repertoires in COVID-19. Whole-study context: Relabeled CFSE-low cells, IL-2-expanded for approximately 9 days, met spikes from other coronaviruses. Points from the study as a whole: Suggested intraclonal diversification: top SARS-CoV-2-reactive clonotypes appeared in two or three memory subsets.

Sequencing used immunoSEQ multiplex PCR; TCRdb keeps in-frame clones, though not all of them. This table has about 75,000 clones, 83% appearing once. The length of the CDR3 is 19 residues. Looked up from germline, CDR1 is KGHSH and CDR2 is LQKENI. V was clipped by 0 bases and J by 7 bases, with 22 bases between them. Notes on this clone: Its target is not known.

Sequencing was done directly on freshly isolated, uncultured memory T cells. The receptor's source is a human donor who had COVID-19. The rearrangement uses TRBV18 and TRBJ1-6; D ambiguous. The sample consisted of CD4+ T cells from peripheral blood, taken after recovery from COVID-19. CDR3 nucleotides: TGTGCCAGCTCACCACCGGAGAGACGCATCACAATGGAGAATTCACCCCTCCACTTT. Protein sequence: CASSPPERRITMENSPLHF.